The 18 T cell receptor beta chains reported below all come from one sample, sequenced in a study of identifying expanded T cells in peripheral blood (dated by TCRdb to between 2017 and 2020). Receptor libraries were prepared by the immunoSEQ multiplex PCR assay. The immuneACCESS repertoire file appears here via TCRdb, limited to in-frame rearrangements. These files lack a portion of the clones; in checked studies, under half of the deficit traces to unresolved V genes, and the cause of the others is not known. The sample includes tens of thousands of clones, with roughly 88% observed a single time. The top ten hold about 6% of the sample. Sequenced input: blood. These receptors were taken from a person between 18 and 75 years old in good health.

This chain uses TRBV7-9 with TRBJ2-6; 8 positions match TRBD1. CDR3 length: 14 amino acids. After removal of 11 bases from V and 1 base from J, the junction contained 4 bases not matched to a gene. Germline V CDR1 and CDR2: SEHNR, FQNEAQ (reference sequence). CDR3 DNA sequence: TGTGCCGGAAGACAGGGGTCTGGGGCCAACGTCCTGACTTTC. Translating gives CAGRQGSGANVLTF.

This chain links TRBV6-1 with TRBJ2-2, with 9 bases lining up with TRBD2. Germline V CDR1 and CDR2: MNHNS, SASEGT. V was clipped by 6 bases and J by 1 base; unmatched bases: 0. The CDR3 covers 14 residues. CDR3 protein: CASRRGGNTGELFF. CDR3 DNA sequence: TGTGCCAGCAGGCGGGGGGGGAACACCGGGGAGCTGTTTTTT.

This clone occurred once. Other DNA sequences in this sample translate to the same CDR3. J is TRBJ1-1 and V is TRBV9; D gene ambiguous. CDR3 length equals 13 residues. V lost 2 bases, J lost 4 bases, and 9 bases lay in between. Germline V lookup: CDR1 SGDLS, CDR2 YYNGEE. CDR3 nucleotides: TGTGCCAGCAGCGTCGGTAGCAGCACTGAAGCTTTCTTT. Its translation is CASSVGSSTEAFF.

The rearrangement links TRBV5-1 to TRBJ2-5; 8 bases line up with TRBD1. CDR3 length equals 14 residues. J lost 5 bases, V lost 4 bases, and 7 bases had no gene match. The germline V gene has CDR1 SGHRS and CDR2 YFSETQ. The CDR3 spells CASSNGQGPETQYF. The CDR3 coding sequence is TGCGCCAGCAGCAACGGACAGGGTCCCGAGACCCAGTACTTC.

The J gene is TRBJ2-1, the V gene TRBV4-2; 11 bases are shared with TRBD2. This CDR3 spans 18 amino acids. Germline V lookup: CDR1 LGHNA, CDR2 YNFKEQ. The V gene end was trimmed by 0 bases and the J gene end by 0 bases; junction bases not matched to a gene: 4. The CDR3 reads CASSQETLAGGSYNEQFF. As DNA, the CDR3 is TGTGCCAGCAGCCAAGAGACGCTAGCGGGAGGCTCCTACAATGAGCAGTTCTTC.

This chain connects TRBV6-4 to TRBJ1-3; tentative D call: TRBD1 (6 bases). CDR3 length: 16 amino acids. V lost 3 bases to trimming and J lost 2 bases, with 14 bases between them. CDR1 MRHNA and CDR2 SNTAGT come from the germline V gene. The CDR3 DNA reads TGTGCCAGCAGTGATTTGAGAGGGGGGACTGGAAACACCATATATTTT. This gives the protein CASSDLRGGTGNTIYF.

The rearrangement uses TRBV7-9 and TRBJ1-1, with 7 bases fitting TRBD1. After removal of 3 bases from V and 7 bases from J, the junction contained 8 bases not matched to a gene. In germline, CDR1 is SEHNR, CDR2 FQNEAQ (reference sequence). This CDR3 comprises 14 residues. CDR3 sequence reads: CASSLGGQLREAFF. DNA for the CDR3: TGTGCCAGCAGCTTGGGGGGACAGCTCCGTGAAGCTTTCTTT.

The DNA of the CDR3 is TGTGCCAGCAGCTTTGACAGGGGGCTAGAGCAGTACTTC. Its translation is CASSFDRGLEQYF. The rearrangement joins TRBV2 to TRBJ2-7, with 10 bases matching TRBD1. V lost 6 bases, J lost 7 bases, and 6 bases stayed unmatched. Germline CDR1 reads SNHLY; CDR2 reads FYNNEI. The CDR3 length is 13 residues.

V usage is TRBV13 and J usage is TRBJ2-2; D is unclear. There are 17 residues in the CDR3. Looked up from germline, CDR1 is PRHDT and CDR2 is FYEKMQ (reference sequence). Trimming took 0 bases from V and 5 from J, leaving 16 bases between them. The CDR3 reads CASSLGISGPLTGELFF. CDR3 in DNA: TGTGCCAGCAGCTTAGGAATTTCCGGCCCCCTTACCGGGGAGCTGTTTTTT.

Only one count was recorded for this clone. The chain carries TRBV6-1 and TRBJ1-1; D gene unclear. V was trimmed by 3 bases and J by 0 bases, leaving 23 bases between them. Looked up from germline, CDR1 is MNHNS and CDR2 is SASEGT. The CDR3 is 19 amino acids. The DNA of the CDR3 is TGTGCCAGCAGTGAGGCCGAGAACGCTTGGACGGGGATGAACACTGAAGCTTTCTTT. It translates to CASSEAENAWTGMNTEAFF.

This chain links TRBV6-6 with TRBJ1-4; 11 nucleotides align to TRBD1. V trimming: 2 bases; J trimming: 4 bases; junction bases outside the gene matches: 3. The CDR3 sequence is 16 residues long. Germline loops: CDR1 MNHNY, CDR2 SVGAGI (reference sequence). The CDR3 DNA is TGTGCCAGCAGTTACGCCGGGACAGGGGGTAATGAAAAACTGTTTTTT. It is translated as CASSYAGTGGNEKLFF.

The rearrangement joins TRBV7-6 to TRBJ2-2; perhaps TRBD2 as D (6 bases). Germline V lookup: CDR1 SGHVS, CDR2 FNYEAQ. The V end lost 3 bases, the J end lost 6 bases, and 14 bases lay between the germline ends. The CDR3 consists of 15 residues. The CDR3 DNA reads as TGTGCCAGCAGCTTTGATCCAGGCGGGGCCGGGGAGCTGTTTTTT. This sequence encodes CASSFDPGGAGELFF.

The chain uses TRBV19 and TRBJ2-1; D is perhaps TRBD2 (6 bases). This CDR3 has 15 residues. Trimming took off 1 base at V and 6 bases at J, with 13 bases between the two ends. The V gene's germline CDR1 is LNHDA and CDR2 SQIVND (reference sequence). DNA for the CDR3: TGTGCCAGTAGTATAGGTACACTAGCAATCAATGAGCAGTTCTTC. Translation: CASSIGTLAINEQFF.

V is TRBV4-1 and J is TRBJ1-2, with a weak D call TRBD1 (6 bases). V lost 1 base and J 4 bases, leaving 7 bases between the germline ends. Germline V gene lookup returns CDR1 MGHRA and CDR2 YSYEKL. CDR3 length: 13 residues. The CDR3 nucleotides are TGCGCCAGCAGCCAAGTGGACAGCTATGGCTACACCTTC. Translation gives CASSQVDSYGYTF.

This clone was detected only once. This rearrangement joins TRBV5-4 to TRBJ2-5, with D possibly being TRBD1 (5 bases). The CDR3 is made up of 14 amino acids. Germline V gene data show CDR1 as SGHNT and CDR2 as YYREEE (reference sequence). Trimming shortened V by 1 base and J by 1 base, and 8 bases separated the two germline ends. The CDR3 loop is CASSLQGTQETQYF. The CDR3 nucleotides are TGTGCCAGCAGCTTGCAGGGAACCCAAGAGACCCAGTACTTC.

The chain carries TRBV4-1 and TRBJ2-1, with D uncertain. The CDR3 length is 13 residues. The V gene lost 4 bases and the J gene lost 10 bases, with 14 bases spanning the gap. The germline V gene encodes CDR1 MGHRA and CDR2 YSYEKL. Written as DNA, the CDR3 is TGCGCCAGCAGCCCGCCACACGGAGCAGAGCAGTTCTTC. This sequence encodes CASSPPHGAEQFF.

The genes are TRBV6-5 and TRBJ1-4; TRBD1 agrees at 10 bases. J gave up 4 bases and V 6 bases, and 5 bases lay outside the gene matches. The CDR3 runs 15 residues. CDR1 is MNHEY, CDR2 SVGAGI, per germline. This CDR3 is CASRPRDRGNEKLFF. In DNA, the CDR3 is TGTGCCAGCAGACCCCGGGACAGGGGTAATGAAAAACTGTTTTTT.

The rearrangement uses TRBV30 and TRBJ1-5, with D hard to call. Trimming shortened V by 0 bases and J by 0 bases, and 6 bases separated the two germline ends. Germline values: CDR1 GTSNPN, CDR2 SVGIG (reference sequence). The CDR3 extends over 14 amino acids. Written as DNA, the CDR3 is TGTGCCTGGAGTGTCAGTAATAGCAATCAGCCCCAGCATTTT. Translated: CAWSVSNSNQPQHF.